What follows is one T cell receptor (beta chain) and its context. Its antigen is currently unknown. MiXCR, run by TCRdb on the 5' RACE reads, gives a single entry per CDR3 protein. The data show about 400,000 distinct CDR3 sequences, with about 20% seen just once and 20% to 25% held by the top ten. These data originate in a study of T-cell memory formation after mild COVID-19. Looking at the study overall: TCR clusters showed largely donor specificity. Overall study results and limits: Later expanders leaned CD4+, whereas day 15 to 85 contracting clones were balanced CD4/CD8.

This receptor was taken from a man aged 18 to 30 who had mild COVID-19 (a few samples of this study predate the infection). Cell type and time point are not known. The sequenced sample consisted of PBMCs or a T cell subset sorted from them (not recorded which).

The CDR3 loop is CASRGGQVAANEKLFF. The CDR3 nucleotides read TGTGCCAGCAGAGGGGGACAGGTGGCTGCTAATGAAAAACTGTTTTTT. The rearrangement links TRBV21-1 to TRBJ1-4; whether TRBD1, the table's D call, matches the DNA was not checked. TRBV21-1 corresponds to a pseudogene. The CDR3 consists of 16 residues.